The 17 T cell receptor beta chains in this list originate from one sample, sequenced in a study of blood T cell repertoires in COVID-19. The assay was immunoSEQ multiplex PCR, and TCRdb's table has in-frame clones only and misses some. The table has about 340,000 clones, approximately 82% seen once; the top ten hold under 3%. The sample taken for sequencing was peripheral blood. All receptors come from a man aged 30 to 39 with active or convalescent COVID-19.

This clone was recorded a few times. The chain carries TRBV6-5 and TRBJ2-2; TRBD2 might be the D (5 bases). The CDR3 spans 15 residues. CDR1 and CDR2 from the germline V gene are MNHEY and SVGAGI. With 5 bases removed from V and 8 bases from J, the gap between germline ends came to 18 bases. The CDR3 protein is CASSKDLSRGGELFF. The CDR3 DNA sequence: TGTGCCAGCAGTAAGGACTTATCCCGAGGGGGGGAGCTGTTTTTT.

V is TRBV2 and J is TRBJ1-2, with D unclear. The CDR3 is 14 residues long. V dropped 7 bases and J dropped 3 bases, with 15 bases sitting between them. Germline assignment: CDR1 SNHLY and CDR2 FYNNEI. The CDR3 sequence is CASTSGRGDYGYTF. The CDR3 DNA follows: TGTGCCAGCACCTCAGGTCGGGGAGACTATGGCTACACCTTC.

The chain combines TRBV2 with TRBJ2-7; 7 bases agree with TRBD2. The CDR3 consists of 15 residues. Germline assignment: CDR1 SNHLY and CDR2 FYNNEI. Trimming took 2 bases from V and 5 from J; bases not matched to a gene: 9. The CDR3 region is CASSEQSSGWHEQYF. DNA for the CDR3: TGTGCCAGCAGTGAACAGTCTAGCGGTTGGCACGAGCAGTACTTC.

The CDR3 region is CASSQDLGGGLSYEQYF. CDR3 nucleotide sequence: TGTGCCAGCAGCCAAGATCTCGGGGGAGGCCTCTCCTACGAGCAGTACTTC. V gene TRBV3-1 (or the pseudogene TRBV3-2) combines with J gene TRBJ2-7; D is possibly TRBD2 (6 bases). Germline V CDR1 and CDR2: LGHDT, YNNKEL (reference sequence). The CDR3 spans 17 residues. Deletions cut 0 bases from V and 0 bases from J, with 15 bases between.

This sequence joins TRBV4-3 and TRBJ2-5; 12 bases agree with TRBD2. The CDR3 totals 16 residues. Germline-derived CDR1 and CDR2 are LGHNA and YSLEER. The V segment lost 1 base and the J segment 4 bases; nucleotides outside the gene matches: 4. The CDR3 protein is CASSQGTSGEGETQYF. The DNA of the CDR3 is TGCGCCAGCAGCCAAGGGACTAGCGGGGAAGGAGAGACCCAGTACTTC.

V usage is TRBV6-4 and J usage is TRBJ2-1; 9 bases align to TRBD1. The germline CDR1 and CDR2 sequences are MRHNA and SNTAGT. The CDR3 has 16 amino acids. J was trimmed by 9 bases and V by 0 bases; bases with no gene match: 9. CDR3 loop: CASSDSLRDRVGEQFF. Written as DNA, the CDR3 is TGTGCCAGCAGTGACTCACTTAGGGACAGGGTCGGTGAGCAGTTCTTC.

The chain employs TRBV6-5 and TRBJ2-1; 9 positions match TRBD2. The CDR3 is 15 amino acids. The V and J ends lost 6 bases and 5 bases, in that order; junction bases with no gene match: 8. The germline V gene has CDR1 MNHEY and CDR2 SVGAGI. In DNA, the CDR3 is TGTGCCAGCAGCGGTCTAGCGGGGCTTAACAATGAGCAGTTCTTC. Translated: CASSGLAGLNNEQFF.

The chain joins TRBV29-1 to TRBJ2-7; 8 bases are a match to TRBD1. After removal of 3 bases from V and 1 base from J, the junction contained 2 bases not matched to a gene. Germline V gene lookup returns CDR1 SQVTM and CDR2 ANQGSEA. This CDR3 comprises 13 residues. DNA for the CDR3: TGCAGCGTTGAGGGGGACAGGTCCTACGAGCAGTACTTC. Protein sequence: CSVEGDRSYEQYF.

The chain has TRBV24-1 and TRBJ1-5; 8 bases fit TRBD1. Trimming took 4 bases from V and 7 from J; bases not matched to a gene: 11. CDR1 is KGHDR, CDR2 SFDVKD, per germline. The CDR3 totals 16 residues. Written as DNA, the CDR3 is TGTGCCACCAGTGAAGCCGGGACAGGCTCAGGGCAGCCCCAGCATTTT. Protein sequence: CATSEAGTGSGQPQHF.

The table lists this clone with many counts. The J gene is TRBJ1-5, the V gene TRBV4-1, with 9 nucleotides matching TRBD1. The CDR3 extends over 16 amino acids. Trimming removed 2 bases from V and 3 bases from J; junction bases left unmatched: 5. Germline V gene lookup returns CDR1 MGHRA and CDR2 YSYEKL. CDR3 sequence reads: CASSQPDRGANQPQHF. The CDR3 DNA reads TGCGCCAGCAGCCAACCCGACAGGGGGGCCAATCAGCCCCAGCATTTT.

The V call is TRBV28, the J call TRBJ2-7; a possible D gene is TRBD2 (6 bases). This CDR3 comprises 14 residues. Between the trimmed V and J ends, which lost 7 bases and 4 bases, there was a span of 17 bases. The V gene's germline CDR1 is MDHEN and CDR2 SYDVKM. CDR3 nucleotides: TGTGCCAGCATTCGTGGGGGAGGCCATTACGAGCAGTACTTC. This codes for CASIRGGGHYEQYF.

The V call is TRBV28, the J call TRBJ2-7; D perhaps matches TRBD1 (5 bases). V was pared by 6 bases and J by 3 bases, with 9 bases between. The CDR3 is 12 amino acids. Germline V gene lookup returns CDR1 MDHEN and CDR2 SYDVKM. DNA of the CDR3: TGTGCCAGCAGCCGACAGAACTACGAGCAGTACTTC. Its protein product is CASSRQNYEQYF. The whole variable domain, remainder taken from reference TRBV28 and TRBJ2-7, is DVKVTQSSRYLVKRTGEKVFLECVQDMDHENMFWYRQDPGLGLRLIYFSYDVKMKEKGDIPEGYSVSREKKERFSLILESASTNQTSMYLCASSRQNYEQYFGPGTRLTVT.

The chain recombines TRBV7-6 with TRBJ2-2; a weak D match, TRBD2 (6 bases). Trimming cost V 2 bases and J 5 bases, with 15 bases left between them. The CDR3 spans 16 residues. Germline lookup yields CDR1 SGHVS and CDR2 FNYEAQ. For the CDR3, the DNA is TGTGCCAGCAGCTTAAGAAGGGGAGGAGGGACCGGGGAGCTGTTTTTT. It encodes CASSLRRGGGTGELFF.

The chain joins TRBV9 to TRBJ2-6; D gene ambiguous. The CDR3 runs to 13 residues. V dropped 5 bases and J dropped 2 bases, with 5 bases sitting between them. Germline assignment: CDR1 SGDLS and CDR2 YYNGEE. CDR3 DNA sequence: TGTGCCAGCAGATCTGCTGGGGCCAACGTCCTGACTTTC. This codes for CASRSAGANVLTF.

This clone has a handful of counts. The V gene is TRBV14, the J gene TRBJ1-1; 7 bases fit TRBD1. Per germline, CDR1 SGHDN and CDR2 FVKESK. V was clipped by 4 bases and J by 5 bases; unmatched bases: 10. The CDR3 is 15 amino acids. CDR3 sequence: CASSPMTGRRTEAFF. In nucleotides, the CDR3 is TGTGCCAGCAGCCCCATGACAGGGAGGAGGACTGAAGCTTTCTTT.

In nucleotides, the CDR3 is TGTGCCAGCAGGAACAGGCTTACCTACGAGCAGTACTTC. Protein product: CASRNRLTYEQYF. The rearrangement joins TRBV12-3 or TRBV12-4 to TRBJ2-7; possibly TRBD1 for D (5 bases). Trimming removed 6 bases from V and 2 bases from J, with 11 bases in between. The CDR3 consists of 13 residues.

This clone was detected many times. The rearrangement uses TRBV5-4 and TRBJ1-2; 8 bases agree with TRBD1. From germline, CDR1 is SGHNT and CDR2 YYREEE (reference sequence). Trimming at V came to 0 bases and at J to 8 bases, leaving 6 bases not matched to a gene. The CDR3 runs 14 residues. CDR3 nucleotide sequence: TGTGCCAGCAGCTTGGACAGGGGGAATGGCGGCTACACCTTC. Translation gives CASSLDRGNGGYTF.